Following are 30 T cell receptor beta chains from one sample sequenced in a study of PD-L1 blockade in urothelial cancer (dated by TCRdb to the late 2010s). Library preparation used the immunoSEQ multiplex PCR assay. Imported from immuneACCESS, the table was reduced by TCRdb to in-frame sequences with V and J called. These copies leave out some clones; in studies compared against another copy, an unresolved V gene accounts for under half, and the cause of the remainder is not known. Across this sample there are tens of thousands of clones, with roughly 90% seen only once. Clones ranked in the top ten supply about 0.94% of the sample. The sample's time point label, decoded: peripheral blood 6 weeks after treatment start. Sample: PBMCs, taken around atezolizumab (anti-PD-L1) treatment. The origin of the receptors is a woman of 80 years or more with urothelial cancer.

The chain carries TRBV7-3 and TRBJ2-1; 12 bases agree with TRBD2. The junction had 11 bases not matched to a gene; V was cut back by 5 bases and J by 0 bases. Germline CDR1 reads SGHTA; CDR2 reads FQGTGA. The length of the CDR3 is 19 residues. In DNA form, the CDR3 reads TGTGCCAGCAGCCTACCGGGACTAGCGGGCCTAAGCTCCTACAATGAGCAGTTCTTC. Its protein is CASSLPGLAGLSSYNEQFF.

Written as DNA, the CDR3 is TGTGCCAGTAGGACGGGGACAGGCAACACCGGGGAGCTGTTTTTT. Translating it yields CASRTGTGNTGELFF. V and J are TRBV19 and TRBJ2-2; the match to TRBD1 covers 8 bases. The germline gives CDR1 LNHDA, CDR2 SQIVND (reference sequence). This CDR3 has 15 amino acids. Losses at the gene ends were 6 bases for V and 2 bases for J; bases not matched to a gene: 5.

The chain combines TRBV7-3 with TRBJ2-1; the match to TRBD2 covers 7 bases. The CDR3 runs to 16 residues. V dropped 0 bases and J dropped 0; count of bases not matched to a gene: 2. The germline V gene has CDR1 SGHTA and CDR2 FQGTGA. The DNA of the CDR3 is TGTGCCAGCAGCTTAACAGGCGGGAGCTCCTACAATGAGCAGTTCTTC. It is translated as CASSLTGGSSYNEQFF.

V is TRBV7-6 and J is TRBJ1-2, with D possibly matching TRBD1 (6 bases). The ends were cut back, 4 bases at V and 4 bases at J, with 34 bases in the middle. Germline CDR1 and CDR2: SGHVS and FNYEAQ. The CDR3 spans 21 residues. CDR3 sequence: CASSSIGGQGRRDTSCYGYTF. CDR3 nucleotide sequence: TGTGCCAGCAGCTCTATCGGGGGGCAGGGGAGAAGAGACACCTCTTGCTATGGCTACACCTTC. The full variable domain, completed using reference TRBV7-6 and TRBJ1-2, is GAGVSQSPRYKVTKRGQDVALRCDPISGHVSLYWYRQALGQGPEFLTYFNYEAQQDKSGLPNDRFSAERPEGSISTLTIQRTEQRDSAMYRCASSSIGGQGRRDTSCYGYTFGSGTRLTVV.

This rearrangement joins TRBV6-4 to TRBJ1-1; D is uncertain. Deletions cut 4 bases from V and 0 bases from J, with 6 bases between. CDR3 length: 13 amino acids. Germline CDR1 and CDR2: MRHNA and SNTAGT. The CDR3 here is CASSVELNTEAFF. The CDR3 DNA is TGTGCCAGCAGTGTCGAGTTGAACACTGAAGCTTTCTTT.

In the case of this clone: Other DNA sequences in this specimen translate into the identical CDR3. J is TRBJ2-7 and V is TRBV15; a weak D match, TRBD1 (5 bases). V was pared by 3 bases and J by 2 bases, with 5 bases between. The CDR3 sequence is 12 residues long. Looked up from germline, CDR1 is LNHNV and CDR2 is YYDKDF (reference sequence). The CDR3 region is CATSRDTYEQYF. The CDR3 DNA reads TGTGCCACCAGCAGGGACACCTACGAGCAGTACTTC.

The chain combines TRBV27 with TRBJ1-2; D is ambiguous. V was pared by 3 bases and J by 0 bases, with 8 bases between. This CDR3 region has 14 residues. The germline gives CDR1 MNHEY, CDR2 SMNVEV (reference sequence). Written as DNA, the CDR3 is TGTGCCAGCAGTTTCGGACTCCCTAACTATGGCTACACCTTC. This codes for CASSFGLPNYGYTF.

The genes are TRBV4-2 and TRBJ1-5; D remains ambiguous. Per germline, CDR1 LGHNA and CDR2 YNFKEQ. The germline V and J ends were trimmed by 0 bases and 0 bases, with 6 bases remaining between them. This CDR3 comprises 15 residues. CDR3 DNA sequence: TGTGCCAGCAGCCAAGAAACAGCTAGCAATCAGCCCCAGCATTTT. Its translation: CASSQETASNQPQHF.

This clone came up a few times. The chain couples TRBV14 to TRBJ2-3, with 8 bases identical to TRBD2. Germline CDR1 is SGHDN and CDR2 is FVKESK. The V and J ends lost 4 bases and 2 bases, in that order; junction bases with no gene match: 8. CDR3 length: 16 amino acids. This chain's CDR3 is CASSRRGSGATDTQYF. For the CDR3, the DNA is TGTGCCAGCAGCCGACGGGGTAGCGGGGCCACAGATACGCAGTATTTT.

V usage is TRBV7-9 and J usage is TRBJ1-5; 9 bases align to TRBD1. CDR3 size: 15 residues. Germline CDR1 reads SEHNR; CDR2 reads FQNEAQ (reference sequence). The J segment lost 2 bases and the V segment lost 4 bases, leaving 3 bases of the junction unmatched. DNA for the CDR3: TGTGCCAGCAGCTGGGACAGGGATCGCAATCAGCCCCAGCATTTT. Amino acids: CASSWDRDRNQPQHF.

This clone has a handful of counts. The rearrangement joins TRBV19 to TRBJ2-1, with D perhaps matching TRBD2 (6 bases). CDR1 LNHDA and CDR2 SQIVND come from the germline V gene (reference sequence). There are 17 residues in the CDR3. V shed 3 bases and J shed 0 bases, with 15 bases lying between them. For the CDR3, the DNA is TGTGCCAGTAGTATGGGAGGAGGCCTCGACTCCTACAATGAGCAGTTCTTC. Protein: CASSMGGGLDSYNEQFF.

Written as DNA, the CDR3 is TGTGCCAGCAGTGGGGGGGACAGGGGGCTAGAGACCCAGTACTTC. Translated, it gives CASSGGDRGLETQYF. This chain connects TRBV28 to TRBJ2-5, with 12 bases that match TRBD1. Germline CDR1 reads MDHEN; CDR2 reads SYDVKM. The length of the CDR3 is 15 residues. V lost 5 bases and J lost 4; bases outside the gene matches: 5.

The chain couples TRBV5-1 to TRBJ1-2; 8 positions match TRBD1. Germline CDR1 SGHRS, CDR2 YFSETQ. Trimming removed 2 bases from V and 6 bases from J; junction bases left unmatched: 0. This CDR3 is built from 12 residues. The CDR3 nucleotides are TGCGCCAGCAGCTTACAGGGGGATGGCTACACCTTC. Its protein product is CASSLQGDGYTF.

This chain uses TRBV30 with TRBJ1-4; 10 positions agree with TRBD1. This CDR3 contains 13 residues. Germline values: CDR1 GTSNPN, CDR2 SVGIG (reference sequence). V dropped 3 bases and J dropped 10; count of bases not matched to a gene: 5. Here the CDR3 reads CAWSPTGGGKLFF. The CDR3 DNA follows: TGTGCCTGGAGCCCGACAGGGGGCGGAAAACTGTTTTTT.

The CDR3 region is CASSLPGTGKYEQYF. The CDR3 DNA follows: TGTGCCAGCAGTTTACCGGGGACAGGAAAGTACGAGCAGTACTTC. V gene TRBV28 combines with J gene TRBJ2-7; 8 bases are a match to TRBD1. Germline V gene data show CDR1 as MDHEN and CDR2 as SYDVKM. Unmatched junction bases numbered 7, after V lost 2 bases and J lost 4 bases. The CDR3 covers 15 residues.

The rearrangement joins TRBV13 to TRBJ1-2; D is undetermined. The CDR3 has 13 amino acids. Germline loops: CDR1 PRHDT, CDR2 FYEKMQ (reference sequence). V gave up 4 bases and J gave up 3 bases, with 9 bases separating them. CDR3 residues: CASSSGSDYGYTF. The DNA of the CDR3 is TGTGCCAGCAGCTCAGGCAGCGACTATGGCTACACCTTC.

The V gene is TRBV5-1, the J gene TRBJ2-3; 8 nucleotides align to TRBD2. The length of the CDR3 is 14 residues. The V gene end was trimmed by 1 base and the J gene end by 5 bases; junction bases not matched to a gene: 3. Germline CDR1 is SGHRS and CDR2 is YFSETQ. The CDR3 bases are TGCGCCAGCAGCTTGAGGCTAGCGGGAGATACGCAGTATTTT. This translates into CASSLRLAGDTQYF.

This clone was detected only a few times. The V gene is TRBV18, the J gene TRBJ2-3; 8 bases line up with TRBD1. V was clipped by 4 bases and J by 3 bases; unmatched bases: 12. The CDR3 runs 17 residues. CDR1 KGHSH and CDR2 LQKENI come from the germline V gene. In DNA form, the CDR3 reads TGTGCCAGCTCACAATTTACCGGGACAGGCGTAACAGATACGCAGTATTTT. Amino acid sequence: CASSQFTGTGVTDTQYF.

This chain links TRBV19 with TRBJ2-4; 7 nucleotides line up with TRBD1. This CDR3 spans 14 amino acids. Germline V gives CDR1 LNHDA, CDR2 SQIVND (reference sequence). V trimming: 8 bases; J trimming: 8 bases; junction bases outside the gene matches: 12. The CDR3 region is CASRQSGQGDIQYF. DNA for the CDR3: TGTGCCAGTCGACAATCAGGGCAGGGGGACATTCAGTACTTC.

The chain has TRBV6-1 and TRBJ2-2; TRBD2 is a possible D gene (6 bases). Trimming removed 2 bases at V and 5 bases at J, with 9 bases between. This CDR3 spans 14 amino acids. The germline gives CDR1 MNHNS, CDR2 SASEGT. The CDR3 protein is CASSERRGTGELFF. In DNA form, the CDR3 reads TGTGCCAGCAGTGAACGGCGGGGAACCGGGGAGCTGTTTTTT.

The V gene is TRBV10-1, the J gene TRBJ2-3; TRBD2 agrees at 10 bases. The CDR3 extends over 15 amino acids. Trimming took 0 bases from V and 6 from J; bases not matched to a gene: 3. From germline, CDR1 is WNHNN and CDR2 SYGVQD (reference sequence). The CDR3 is CASSESLAGMDTQYF. CDR3 sequence (DNA): TGCGCCAGCAGTGAGTCACTAGCGGGAATGGATACGCAGTATTTT.

The genes are TRBV28 and TRBJ1-2; possible D gene TRBD1, 6 bases. Germline values: CDR1 MDHEN, CDR2 SYDVKM. V lost 3 bases and J lost 1, with 9 bases in between. The CDR3 extends over 14 amino acids. CDR3 nucleotide sequence: TGTGCCAGCAGTTTTACAGGGATTAACTATGGCTACACCTTC. As protein: CASSFTGINYGYTF.

As DNA, the CDR3 is TGCGCCAGCAGTGAAAGACCAGGGAGGGAGCAGTACTTC. Protein product: CASSERPGREQYF. The V gene is TRBV10-1, the J gene TRBJ2-7; D possibly corresponds to TRBD2 (6 bases). The CDR3 extends over 13 amino acids. Trimming stripped 3 bases from V and 7 bases from J, with 13 bases between. Germline loops: CDR1 WNHNN, CDR2 SYGVQD (reference sequence).

The J gene is TRBJ2-7, the V gene TRBV2; TRBD2 aligns across 11 bases. This CDR3 contains 16 residues. Looked up from germline, CDR1 is SNHLY and CDR2 is FYNNEI. The junction had 11 bases not matched to a gene; V was cut back by 5 bases and J by 5 bases. In nucleotides, the CDR3 is TGTGCCAGCAGTATAGGGGCTAGCGGGAGGATCGACGAGCAGTACTTC. It encodes CASSIGASGRIDEQYF.

V and J are TRBV5-4 and TRBJ2-1; 12 bases are shared with TRBD2. In germline, CDR1 is SGHNT, CDR2 YYREEE (reference sequence). The CDR3 contains 16 residues. Trimming took 2 bases from V and 2 from J; bases not matched to a gene: 2. The CDR3 DNA is TGTGCCAGCAGCTTTAGGACTAGCGGGGCCTACAATGAGCAGTTCTTC. Residues: CASSFRTSGAYNEQFF.

The CDR3 coding sequence is TGTGCCAGCAGGAAGACAGGGTTCTCCTACGAGCAGTACTTC. Its protein is CASRKTGFSYEQYF. The rearrangement links TRBV6-5 to TRBJ2-7; TRBD1 matches at 7 bases. CDR3 length equals 14 residues. Germline V lookup: CDR1 MNHEY, CDR2 SVGAGI. Trimming took 6 bases from V and 0 from J; bases not matched to a gene: 5.

This chain connects TRBV6-4 to TRBJ1-4, with 7 bases identical to TRBD1. V lost 5 bases and J lost 5; bases outside the gene matches: 5. CDR3 length equals 14 residues. Germline values: CDR1 MRHNA, CDR2 SNTAGT. This chain's CDR3 is CASSPGTENEKLFF. For the CDR3, the DNA is TGTGCCAGCAGTCCCGGGACAGAGAATGAAAAACTGTTTTTT.

The CDR3 coding sequence is TGTGCCAGCAGCTTGGCAACTAACTACGAGCAGTACTTC. It codes for CASSLATNYEQYF. The J gene is TRBJ2-7, the V gene TRBV5-4; D is ambiguous. The CDR3 spans 13 residues. Germline loops: CDR1 SGHNT, CDR2 YYREEE (reference sequence). The V end lost 0 bases, the J end lost 3 bases, and 7 bases lay between the germline ends.

The chain carries TRBV7-3 and TRBJ2-5; D is unclear. CDR1 is SGHTA and CDR2 is FQGTGA in the germline V gene. Trimming shortened V by 1 base and J by 2 bases, and 5 bases separated the two germline ends. The CDR3 consists of 13 residues. Here the CDR3 DNA reads TGTGCCAGCAGCTTAAGCAGGCAAGAGACCCAGTACTTC. Residues: CASSLSRQETQYF.

The chain is built from TRBV5-6 and TRBJ2-3; 10 bases line up with TRBD2. With V trimmed by 4 bases and J by 0 bases, 5 bases remained unmatched. Germline CDR1 and CDR2: SGHDT and YYEEEE. This CDR3 contains 16 residues. CDR3 in amino acids: CASSGMGLASTDTQYF. In DNA form, the CDR3 reads TGTGCCAGCAGCGGGATGGGACTAGCGAGCACAGATACGCAGTATTTT.